This entry concerns a single T cell receptor beta chain. Germline loops: CDR1 SQVTM, CDR2 ANQGSEA. The ends were cut back, 3 bases at V and 0 bases at J, with 5 bases in the middle. The CDR3 totals 12 residues. These data are taken from a study of T cell responses to AZD1222 COVID-19 vaccine. Profiling relied on immunoSEQ multiplex PCR, and the TCRdb table lists in-frame clones only, not all of them. The table shows approximately 120,000 clones, with approximately 89% occurring only once. The starting material was peripheral blood, obtained 28 days after the second AZD1222 dose. This chain uses TRBV29-1 with TRBJ1-1; no firm D call. The TCR comes from an adult who received the AZD1222 COVID-19 vaccine. Written as DNA, the CDR3 is TGCAGCGTTGACAGTTTGAACACTGAAGCTTTCTTT. It is translated as CSVDSLNTEAFF. Full variable domain (outside the CDR3, taken from reference TRBV29-1 and TRBJ1-1): SAVISQKPSRDICQRGTSLTIQCQVDSQVTMMFWYRQQPGQSLTLIATANQGSEATYESGFVIDKFPISRPNLTFSTLTVSNMSPEDSSIYLCSVDSLNTEAFFGQGTRLTVV.